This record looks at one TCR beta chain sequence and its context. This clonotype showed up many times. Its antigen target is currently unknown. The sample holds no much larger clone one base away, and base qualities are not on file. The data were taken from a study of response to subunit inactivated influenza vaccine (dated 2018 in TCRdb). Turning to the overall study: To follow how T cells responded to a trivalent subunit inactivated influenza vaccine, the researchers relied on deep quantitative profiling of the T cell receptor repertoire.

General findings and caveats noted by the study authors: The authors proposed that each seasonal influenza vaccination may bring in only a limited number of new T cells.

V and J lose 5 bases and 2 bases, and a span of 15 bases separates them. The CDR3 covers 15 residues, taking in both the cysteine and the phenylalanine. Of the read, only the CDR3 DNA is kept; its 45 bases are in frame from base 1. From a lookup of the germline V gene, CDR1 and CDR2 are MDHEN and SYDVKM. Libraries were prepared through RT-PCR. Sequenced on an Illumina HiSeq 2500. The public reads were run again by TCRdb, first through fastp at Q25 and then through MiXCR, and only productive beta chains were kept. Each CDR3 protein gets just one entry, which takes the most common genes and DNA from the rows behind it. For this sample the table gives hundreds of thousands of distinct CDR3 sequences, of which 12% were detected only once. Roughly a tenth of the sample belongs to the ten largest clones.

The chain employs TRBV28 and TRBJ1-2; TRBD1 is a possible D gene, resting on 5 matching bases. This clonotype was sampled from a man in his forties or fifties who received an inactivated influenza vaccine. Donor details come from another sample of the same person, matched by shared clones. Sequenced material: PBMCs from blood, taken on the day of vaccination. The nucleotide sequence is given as TGTGCCAGCAGTCCGACCAGGGAGTGGAACTATGGCTACACCTTC. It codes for CASSPTREWNYGYTF.